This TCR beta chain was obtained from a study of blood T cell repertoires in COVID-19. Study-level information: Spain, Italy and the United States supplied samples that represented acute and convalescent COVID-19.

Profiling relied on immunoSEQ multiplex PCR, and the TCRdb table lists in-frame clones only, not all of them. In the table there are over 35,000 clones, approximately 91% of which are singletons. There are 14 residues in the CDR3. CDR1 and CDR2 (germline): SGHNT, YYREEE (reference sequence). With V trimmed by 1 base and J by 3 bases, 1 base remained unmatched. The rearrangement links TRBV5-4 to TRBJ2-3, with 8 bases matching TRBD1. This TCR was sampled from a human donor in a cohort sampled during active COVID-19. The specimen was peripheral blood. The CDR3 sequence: CASSLRQGTDTQYF. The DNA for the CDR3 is TGTGCCAGCAGCTTGCGACAGGGGACAGATACGCAGTATTTT.